This T cell receptor (beta chain) was identified in a study of blood T cell repertoires in COVID-19. About the study: Samples representing acute and convalescent COVID-19 were sourced from the United States, Italy and Spain.

The CDR3 is 15 residues long. Germline V CDR1 and CDR2: LNHDA, SQIVND (reference sequence). With 8 bases removed from V and 2 bases from J, the gap between germline ends came to 16 bases. Assay used: immunoSEQ multiplex PCR; TCRdb lists only in-frame clones, some missing. This repertoire shows 200,000 to 250,000 clones, approximately 91% found once; its top ten account for more than 5.5%. V usage is TRBV19 and J usage is TRBJ1-5, with a tentative D call TRBD1 (5 bases). This TCR was sampled from a man in his sixties who had recovered from COVID-19. Source material: peripheral blood. In DNA form, the CDR3 reads TGTGCCAGTGAACCACAGGTAGCGGGCAATCAGCCCCAGCATTTT. It translates to CASEPQVAGNQPQHF.